Sequencing of this T cell receptor (beta chain) was carried out in a study of blood T cells in healthy people across ages (dated by TCRdb to about 2015). About the full investigation: In model experiments, template switching captured about one uniquely barcoded TCR beta cDNA molecule for every two T cells. Age-related changes in TCR beta repertoire diversity were measured in the study by deep sequencing normalized with unique cDNA molecular identifiers. The donors were divided into four age groups: young (average approximately 17 years), middle-aged (over 35), aged (about 60) and long-lived (about 84). To avoid experimental bias, donors of different ages were randomly spread across the sequencing lanes. The study analyzed two additional independent replicas of 1 million unique cDNA reads from the same blood draw for two donors, one aged 18 to 30 and one aged 80 or older.

The roughly 38 donors, aged 6 to 90 years, were systemically healthy Caucasian individuals from Russia. About 10 milliliters of peripheral blood were drawn from each donor into EDTA-treated Vacutainer tubes. PBMCs were isolated by Ficoll-Paque density-gradient centrifugation, with at least 6.5 million obtained per sample. Total RNA, at least 6 micrograms per sample, was extracted from PBMCs with Trizol reagent. The percentages of naive CD45RAhigh/CD27high T cells were determined by flow cytometry on a PBMC aliquot from every donor. What the authors observed across the whole study: There was a strong correlation between observed TCR beta diversity and the percentage of naive T cells measured by flow cytometry. Because the CMV infection status of the donors was unknown, age-related changes in expanded clonotypes may potentially have been confounded. Because profiling used bulk unsorted PBMCs, naive and antigen-experienced compartments could not be compared conclusively. Compared with the aged group, the long-lived group had more naive CD4+ T cells, fewer expanded clones and increased TCR diversity, a pattern suggesting age selection. Observed TCR beta diversity per million T cells fell roughly linearly with age, and a significant reduction was already apparent by age approximately 40. Estimates of total diversity based on one million sequenced T cells were considered lower bounds and underestimates.

Inclusive of the bounding cysteine and phenylalanine, the CDR3 is 15 residues long. Kept here is only the CDR3 DNA, which spans 45 bases and is read in frame from base 1. Reading the germline V gene (reference sequence) gives CDR1 DFQATT and CDR2 SNEGSKA. V loses 0 bases of germline sequence and J loses 9 bases, and the interval between the two ends is 15 bases. A single count supports this clonotype. Its antigen specificity is not known. Base qualities are not provided; no much larger clone lies one nucleotide away. Library prep was done by 5' RACE. The sequencing machine was an Illumina HiSeq 2500. The second PCR ran for roughly 7 to 11 cycles and used a J-beta primer mix along with a sample-barcoded 5' primer. A unique molecular identifier was introduced onto each TCR beta cDNA molecule by a template-switch 5' adaptor carrying 12 random nucleotides. At least 2.5 million CDR3-containing paired-end reads were obtained from each sample. First-strand cDNA synthesis was performed from all RNA using the Mint cDNA synthesis kit, with priming by a TRBC-specific oligonucleotide. After uracil-DNA glycosylase treatment, a first 18-cycle PCR used universal primers M1SS and BC2_uni_R on all cDNA. Concerning the study's data processing: Normalization of each sample was performed by random selection of 1 million high-quality reads, each carrying a distinct molecular identifier. Reads with shared molecular identifiers were discarded instead of being binned into consensus sequences. MiTCR, with a Q25 quality threshold and the strictest error-elimination algorithm, was used for CDR3 identification, clonotype clustering and error correction. Lower-bound total TCR beta diversity was estimated with a nonparametric unseen species model using Euler transformation. TCRdb itself trimmed the public reads at Q25 with fastp, ran MiXCR and retained productive beta chains. Every CDR3 protein is listed once, alongside the most common genes and DNA of its rows. The V and J calls shown here were made by TCRdb, not taken from the authors' results. This sample holds about 1.1 million distinct CDR3 sequences; under 40% were observed only once. About an eighth of the sample lies in the top ten.

The chain links TRBV20-1 with TRBJ1-6; TRBD1 is perhaps the D gene, given 5 matching bases. Sequencing was done on a sample of blood. The clonotype comes from a man younger than 35 in good health. The DNA sequence is given as TGCAGTGCTAGAGAATTGCGGGGGAAGGGTTCACCCCTCCACTTT. This yields the protein CSARELRGKGSPLHF.